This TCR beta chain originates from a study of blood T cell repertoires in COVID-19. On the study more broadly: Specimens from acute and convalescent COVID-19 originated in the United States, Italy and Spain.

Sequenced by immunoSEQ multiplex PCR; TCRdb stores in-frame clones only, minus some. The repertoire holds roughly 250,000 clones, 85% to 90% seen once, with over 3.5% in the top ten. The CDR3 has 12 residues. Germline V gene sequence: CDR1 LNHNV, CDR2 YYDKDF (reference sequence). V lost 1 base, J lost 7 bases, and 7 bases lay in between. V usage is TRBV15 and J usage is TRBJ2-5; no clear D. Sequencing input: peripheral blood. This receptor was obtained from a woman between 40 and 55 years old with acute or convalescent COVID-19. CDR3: CATSRGALTQYF. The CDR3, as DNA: TGTGCCACCAGCAGAGGGGCCCTGACCCAGTACTTC. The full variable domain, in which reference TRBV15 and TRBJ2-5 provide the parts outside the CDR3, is DAMVIQNPRYQVTQFGKPVTLSCSQTLNHNVMYWYQQKSSQAPKLLFHYYDKDFNNEADTPDNFQSRRPNTSFCFLDIRSPGLGDTAMYLCATSRGALTQYFGPGTRLLVL.